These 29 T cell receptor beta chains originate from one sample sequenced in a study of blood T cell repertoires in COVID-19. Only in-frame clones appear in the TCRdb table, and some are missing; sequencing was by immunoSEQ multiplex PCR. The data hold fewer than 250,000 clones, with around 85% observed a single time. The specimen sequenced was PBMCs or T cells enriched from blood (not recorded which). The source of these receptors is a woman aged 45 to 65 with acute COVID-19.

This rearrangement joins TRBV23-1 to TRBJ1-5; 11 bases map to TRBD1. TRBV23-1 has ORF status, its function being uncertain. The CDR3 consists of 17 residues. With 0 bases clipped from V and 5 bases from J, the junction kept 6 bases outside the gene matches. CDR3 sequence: CASSQSSRDRGDQPQHF. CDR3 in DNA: TGCGCCAGCAGTCAATCAAGCCGGGACAGGGGGGATCAGCCCCAGCATTTT.

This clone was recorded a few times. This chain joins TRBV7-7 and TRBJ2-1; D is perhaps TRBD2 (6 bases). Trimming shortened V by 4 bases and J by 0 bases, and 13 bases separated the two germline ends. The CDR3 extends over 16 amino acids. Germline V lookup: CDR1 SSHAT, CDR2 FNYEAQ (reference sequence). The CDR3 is CASSSGVGSSYNEQFF. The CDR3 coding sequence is TGTGCCAGCAGCTCAGGTGTCGGGAGCTCCTACAATGAGCAGTTCTTC. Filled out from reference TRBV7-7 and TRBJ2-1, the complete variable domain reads GAGVSQSPRYKVTKRGQDVTLRCDPISSHATLYWYQQALGQGPEFLTYFNYEAQPDKSGLPSDRFSAERPEGSISTLTIQRTEQRDSAMYRCASSSGVGSSYNEQFFGPGTRLTVL.

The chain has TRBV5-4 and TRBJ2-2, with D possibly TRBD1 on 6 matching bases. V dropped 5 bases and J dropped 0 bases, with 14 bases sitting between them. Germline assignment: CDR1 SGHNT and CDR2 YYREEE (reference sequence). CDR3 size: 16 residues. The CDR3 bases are TGTGCCAGCAGTTCCGGGACAAATACGAACACCGGGGAGCTGTTTTTT. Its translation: CASSSGTNTNTGELFF.

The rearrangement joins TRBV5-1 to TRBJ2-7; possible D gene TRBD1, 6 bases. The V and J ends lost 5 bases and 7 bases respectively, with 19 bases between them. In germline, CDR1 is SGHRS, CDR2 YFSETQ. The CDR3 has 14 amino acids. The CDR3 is CASRQDRDTREQYF. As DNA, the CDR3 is TGCGCCAGCAGGCAAGACCGGGACACCCGAGAGCAGTACTTC.

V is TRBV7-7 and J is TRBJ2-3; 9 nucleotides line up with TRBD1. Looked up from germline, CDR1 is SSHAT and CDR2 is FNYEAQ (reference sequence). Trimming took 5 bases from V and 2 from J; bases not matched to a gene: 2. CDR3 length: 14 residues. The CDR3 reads CASSRDRATDTQYF. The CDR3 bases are TGTGCCAGCAGCAGGGACAGGGCCACAGATACGCAGTATTTT.

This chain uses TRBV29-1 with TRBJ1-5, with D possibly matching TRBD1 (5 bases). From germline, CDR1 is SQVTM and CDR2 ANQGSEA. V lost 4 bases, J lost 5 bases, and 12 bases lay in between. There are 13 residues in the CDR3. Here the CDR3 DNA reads TGCAGCGTTGCTACAGGACCCCATCAGCCCCAGCATTTT. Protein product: CSVATGPHQPQHF.

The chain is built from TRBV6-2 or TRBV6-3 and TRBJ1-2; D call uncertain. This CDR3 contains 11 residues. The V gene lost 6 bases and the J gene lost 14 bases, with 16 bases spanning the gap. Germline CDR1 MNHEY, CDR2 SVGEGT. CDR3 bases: TGTGCCAGCAGCCAGTCCCCTCCCGGGACCTTC. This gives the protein CASSQSPPGTF.

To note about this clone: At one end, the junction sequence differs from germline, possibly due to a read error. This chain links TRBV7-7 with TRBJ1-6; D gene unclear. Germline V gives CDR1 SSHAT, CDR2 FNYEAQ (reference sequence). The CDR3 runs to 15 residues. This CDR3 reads CASSLSGDYNSPLHF. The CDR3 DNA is TGTGCTAGCAGCTTATCGGGTGACTATAATTCACCCCTCCACTTT.

CDR3 sequence (DNA): TGTGCCAGCAGCTTAGCCCCGGGAGGGATGAATGGCTACACCTTC. It codes for CASSLAPGGMNGYTF. The V gene is TRBV7-2, the J gene TRBJ1-2; D gene uncertain. V was trimmed by 0 bases and J by 6 bases, leaving 14 bases between them. The germline gives CDR1 SGHTA, CDR2 FQGNSA. The CDR3 is 15 amino acids.

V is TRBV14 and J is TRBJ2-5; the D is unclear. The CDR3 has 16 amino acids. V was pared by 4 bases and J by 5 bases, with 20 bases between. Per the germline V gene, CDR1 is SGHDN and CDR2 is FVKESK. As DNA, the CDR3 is TGTGCCAGCAGCCGGCATCGATGGGCCCCCGATGAGACCCAGTACTTC. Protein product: CASSRHRWAPDETQYF.

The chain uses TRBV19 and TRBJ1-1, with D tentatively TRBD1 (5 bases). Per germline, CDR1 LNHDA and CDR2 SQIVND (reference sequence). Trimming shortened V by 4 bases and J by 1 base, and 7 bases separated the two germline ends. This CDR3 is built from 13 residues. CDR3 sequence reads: CASSTQANTEAFF. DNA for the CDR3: TGTGCCAGTAGTACACAGGCGAACACTGAAGCTTTCTTT.

The chain's CDR3 is CASPSGTGPYEKLFF. CDR3 nucleotide sequence: TGTGCCAGCCCCTCCGGGACAGGGCCCTACGAAAAACTGTTTTTT. The chain recombines TRBV5-8 with TRBJ1-4; the match to TRBD1 covers 9 bases. This CDR3 is built from 15 residues. Trimming removed 7 bases from V and 8 bases from J; junction bases left unmatched: 12. Looked up from germline, CDR1 is SGHTS and CDR2 is YDEGEE.

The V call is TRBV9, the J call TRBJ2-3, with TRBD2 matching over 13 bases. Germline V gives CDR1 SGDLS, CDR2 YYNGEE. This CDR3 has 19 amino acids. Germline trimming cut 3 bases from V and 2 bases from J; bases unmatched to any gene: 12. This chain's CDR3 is CASSAPLGTSGTHTDTQYF. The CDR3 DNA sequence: TGTGCCAGCAGCGCCCCACTCGGGACTAGCGGGACCCACACAGATACGCAGTATTTT.

DNA of the CDR3: TGTGCCAGCTCACCAGGCATGAGGGATGAAAAACTGTTTTTT. This gives the protein CASSPGMRDEKLFF. The chain couples TRBV18 to TRBJ1-4; no reliable D call. Deletions cut 2 bases from V and 6 bases from J, with 10 bases between. The germline V gene has CDR1 KGHSH and CDR2 LQKENI. CDR3 size: 14 residues.

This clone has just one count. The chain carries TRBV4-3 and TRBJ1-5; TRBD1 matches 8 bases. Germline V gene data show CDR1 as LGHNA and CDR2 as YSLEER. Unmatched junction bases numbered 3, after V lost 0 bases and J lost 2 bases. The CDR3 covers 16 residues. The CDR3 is CASSQDQGQGNQPQHF. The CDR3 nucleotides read TGCGCCAGCAGCCAAGATCAGGGACAGGGCAATCAGCCCCAGCATTTT.

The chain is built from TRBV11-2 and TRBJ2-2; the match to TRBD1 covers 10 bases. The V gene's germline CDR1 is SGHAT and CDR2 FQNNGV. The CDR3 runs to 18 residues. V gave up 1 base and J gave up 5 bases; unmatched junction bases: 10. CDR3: CASSLGPGQGMGTGELFF. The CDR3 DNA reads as TGTGCCAGCAGCTTAGGTCCGGGACAGGGGATGGGAACCGGGGAGCTGTTTTTT. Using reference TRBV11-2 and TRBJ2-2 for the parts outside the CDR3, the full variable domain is EAGVAQSPRYKIIEKRQSVAFWCNPISGHATLYWYQQILGQGPKLLIQFQNNGVVDDSQLPKDRFSAERLKGVDSTLKIQPAKLEDSAVYLCASSLGPGQGMGTGELFFGEGSRLTVL.

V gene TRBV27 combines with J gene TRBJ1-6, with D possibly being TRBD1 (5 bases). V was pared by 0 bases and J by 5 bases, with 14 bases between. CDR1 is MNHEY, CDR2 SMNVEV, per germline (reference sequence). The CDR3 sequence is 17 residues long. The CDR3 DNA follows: TGTGCCAGCAGTTTATCCCAGTCGGGGGTTAATAATTCACCCCTCCACTTT. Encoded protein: CASSLSQSGVNNSPLHF.

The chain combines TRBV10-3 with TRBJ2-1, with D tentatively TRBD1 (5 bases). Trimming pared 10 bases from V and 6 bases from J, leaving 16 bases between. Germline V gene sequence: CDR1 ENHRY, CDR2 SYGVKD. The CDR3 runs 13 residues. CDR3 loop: CASRQQPGNEQFF. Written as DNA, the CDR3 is TGTGCCAGCCGACAGCAACCAGGCAATGAGCAGTTCTTC.

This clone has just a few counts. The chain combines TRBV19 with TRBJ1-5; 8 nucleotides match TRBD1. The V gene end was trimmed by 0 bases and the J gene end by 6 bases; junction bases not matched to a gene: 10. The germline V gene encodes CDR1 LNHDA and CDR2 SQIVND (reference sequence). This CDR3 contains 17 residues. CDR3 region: CASSIDIGQGNSQPQHF. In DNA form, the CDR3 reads TGTGCCAGTAGTATAGATATCGGACAGGGTAATAGTCAGCCCCAGCATTTT.

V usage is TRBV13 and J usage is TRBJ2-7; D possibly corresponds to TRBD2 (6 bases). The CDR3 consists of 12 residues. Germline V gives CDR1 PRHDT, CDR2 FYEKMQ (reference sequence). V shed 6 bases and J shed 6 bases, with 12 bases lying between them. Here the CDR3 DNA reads TGTGCCAGCAGTCGGGGGTTGCGCGAGCAGTACTTC. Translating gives CASSRGLREQYF.

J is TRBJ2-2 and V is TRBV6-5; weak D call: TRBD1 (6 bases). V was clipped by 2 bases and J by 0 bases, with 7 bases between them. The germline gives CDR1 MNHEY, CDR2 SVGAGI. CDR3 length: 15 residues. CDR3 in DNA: TGTGCCAGCAGTTACCGACAGGCGAACACCGGGGAGCTGTTTTTT. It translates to CASSYRQANTGELFF.

CDR3 sequence (DNA): TGTGCCAGCTCACGAGGGACAGGGTCGTCCTACAATGAGCAGTTCTTC. Residues: CASSRGTGSSYNEQFF. The chain links TRBV18 to TRBJ2-1; 9 nucleotides align to TRBD1. The CDR3 is 16 residues long. The J segment lost 1 base and the V segment lost 4 bases, leaving 5 bases of the junction unmatched. Germline V gene lookup returns CDR1 KGHSH and CDR2 LQKENI.

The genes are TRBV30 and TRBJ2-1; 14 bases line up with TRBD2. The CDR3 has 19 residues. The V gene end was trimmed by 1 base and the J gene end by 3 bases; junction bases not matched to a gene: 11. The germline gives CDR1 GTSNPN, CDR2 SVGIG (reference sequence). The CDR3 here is CAWSAKIGLAGGLYNEQFF. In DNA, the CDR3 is TGTGCCTGGAGTGCAAAAATAGGACTAGCGGGGGGACTCTACAATGAGCAGTTCTTC.

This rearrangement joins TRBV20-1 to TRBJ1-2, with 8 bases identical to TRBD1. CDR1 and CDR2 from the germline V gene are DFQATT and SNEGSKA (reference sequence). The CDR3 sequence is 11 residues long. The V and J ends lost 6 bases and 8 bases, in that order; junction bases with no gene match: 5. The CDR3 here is CSAATGAGYTF. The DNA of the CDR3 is TGCAGTGCAGCGACAGGGGCCGGCTACACCTTC.

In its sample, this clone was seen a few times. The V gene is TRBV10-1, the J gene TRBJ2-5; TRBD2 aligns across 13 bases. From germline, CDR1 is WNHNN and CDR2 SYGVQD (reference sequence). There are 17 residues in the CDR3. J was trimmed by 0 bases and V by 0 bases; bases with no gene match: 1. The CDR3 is CASSESGLAGNQETQYF. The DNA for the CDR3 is TGCGCCAGCAGTGAGTCGGGACTAGCGGGGAACCAAGAGACCCAGTACTTC.

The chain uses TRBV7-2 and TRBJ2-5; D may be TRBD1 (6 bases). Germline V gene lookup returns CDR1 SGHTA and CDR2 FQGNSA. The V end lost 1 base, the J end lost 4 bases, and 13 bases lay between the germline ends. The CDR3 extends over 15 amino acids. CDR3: CASSLGPGARETQYF. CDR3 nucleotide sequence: TGTGCCAGCAGCTTAGGGCCAGGGGCCCGAGAGACCCAGTACTTC.

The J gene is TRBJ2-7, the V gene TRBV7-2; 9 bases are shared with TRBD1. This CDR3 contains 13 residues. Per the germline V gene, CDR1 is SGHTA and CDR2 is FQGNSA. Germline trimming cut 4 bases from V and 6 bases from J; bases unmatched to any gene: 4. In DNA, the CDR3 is TGTGCCAGCAGCTCGACAGGGGGTGGCGAGCAGTACTTC. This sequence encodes CASSSTGGGEQYF. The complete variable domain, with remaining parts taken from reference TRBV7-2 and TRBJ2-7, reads GAGVSQSPSNKVTEKGKDVELRCDPISGHTALYWYRQSLGQGLEFLIYFQGNSAPDKSGLPSDRFSAERTGGSVSTLTIQRTQQEDSAVYLCASSSTGGGEQYFGPGTRLTVT.

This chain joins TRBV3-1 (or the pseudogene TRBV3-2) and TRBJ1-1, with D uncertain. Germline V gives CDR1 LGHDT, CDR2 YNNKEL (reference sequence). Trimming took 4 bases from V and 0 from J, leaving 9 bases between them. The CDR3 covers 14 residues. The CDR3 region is CASSPNFMNTEAFF. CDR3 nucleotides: TGTGCCAGCAGCCCTAATTTCATGAACACTGAAGCTTTCTTT.

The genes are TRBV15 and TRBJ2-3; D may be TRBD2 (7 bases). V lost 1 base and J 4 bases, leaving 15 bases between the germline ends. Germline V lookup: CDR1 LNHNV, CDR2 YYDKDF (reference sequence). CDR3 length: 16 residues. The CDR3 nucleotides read TGTGCCACCAGCAGAGGATCGACGGGGGGCCCAGATACGCAGTATTTT. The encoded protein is CATSRGSTGGPDTQYF. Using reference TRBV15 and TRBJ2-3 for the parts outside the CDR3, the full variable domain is DAMVIQNPRYQVTQFGKPVTLSCSQTLNHNVMYWYQQKSSQAPKLLFHYYDKDFNNEADTPDNFQSRRPNTSFCFLDIRSPGLGDTAMYLCATSRGSTGGPDTQYFGPGTRLTVL.